This T cell receptor beta chain was recorded in a study of CD8 T cells in Susac syndrome. This clonotype was seen only once. Trimming cost V 5 bases and J 8 bases; bases outside gene matches: 11. Germline V gene data show CDR1 as SEHNR and CDR2 as FQNEAQ (reference sequence). CDR3 length: 15 amino acids. Roughly 0.5 to 1 ug RNA was reverse transcribed with random hexamers. In TCRdb, the immunoSEQ multiplex PCR reads were re-called with MiXCR into one record per CDR3 protein. This table has 150,000 to 250,000 distinct CDR3 sequences, roughly 96% appearing once. The specimen was CD4+ T cells from PBMCs. The source is a human donor with multiple sclerosis. The rearrangement joins TRBV7-9 to TRBJ1-4, with TRBD1 matching 7 bases. Here the CDR3 reads CASSPARQGEEKLFF. The DNA of the CDR3 is TGTGCCAGCAGCCCCGCGAGACAGGGTGAAGAAAAACTGTTTTTT.